A single sample gave rise to the 5 T cell receptor beta chains below, sequenced in a study of shared clonotypes between healthy human individuals. This table comes from immunoSEQ multiplex PCR, and its TCRdb copy is limited to in-frame clones, with some not included. Among about a million clones listed, approximately 75% were seen once. Specimen: memory CD4+ T cells from PBMCs. Subset specified: CD45RA-negative fraction. These receptor sequences come from a man aged 18 to 29 in good health. Some clones in this sample may be carry-over from other donors' samples.

This clone was found once. The V call is TRBV25-1, the J call TRBJ2-2; no clear D gene. CDR1 MGHDK and CDR2 SYGVNS come from the germline V gene. The CDR3 is made up of 14 amino acids. The V gene lost 6 bases and the J gene lost 6 bases, with 14 bases spanning the gap. CDR3 region: CASRQIGIPGELFF. Here the CDR3 DNA reads TGTGCCAGCAGACAGATTGGGATACCCGGGGAGCTGTTTTTT.

This chain uses TRBV18 with TRBJ2-5, with TRBD2 identical over 14 bases. The V gene's germline CDR1 is KGHSH and CDR2 LQKENI. V lost 2 bases, J lost 4 bases, and 6 bases stayed unmatched. This CDR3 contains 17 residues. The CDR3 region is CASSPGTSGRGPETQYF. The CDR3, as DNA: TGTGCCAGCTCACCAGGGACTAGCGGGAGAGGGCCAGAGACCCAGTACTTC.

The V gene is TRBV28, the J gene TRBJ2-3; no definite D call. V lost 3 bases to trimming and J lost 1 base, with 11 bases between them. Germline V gives CDR1 MDHEN, CDR2 SYDVKM. The CDR3 length is 15 residues. CDR3 region: CASSLDPTRTDTQYF. The CDR3, as DNA: TGTGCCAGCAGTTTGGACCCGACACGCACAGATACGCAGTATTTT.

The chain recombines TRBV29-1 with TRBJ2-2; possible D gene TRBD1, 5 bases. Germline V gene sequence: CDR1 SQVTM, CDR2 ANQGSEA. V was cut by 7 bases and J by 7 bases, with 13 bases left in between. This CDR3 has 12 amino acids. As DNA, the CDR3 is TGCAGCGCTTCAGGGTGGGACGGGGAGCTGTTTTTT. Protein sequence: CSASGWDGELFF.

V usage is TRBV7-2 and J usage is TRBJ2-1; possibly TRBD1 for D (6 bases). Germline V gene data show CDR1 as SGHTA and CDR2 as FQGNSA. CDR3 length: 16 residues. V was shortened by 5 bases and J by 5 bases, with 19 bases between the two germline ends. In DNA, the CDR3 is TGTGCCAGCAGCGCCCCCCACCGGACAGTCGACAATGAGCAGTTCTTC. This translates into CASSAPHRTVDNEQFF.